This T cell receptor (beta chain) derives from a study of blood T cells in healthy people across ages. The donors, healthy Caucasians from Russia, were aged roughly 6 to 90. Note on this clonotype: Its antigen is undetermined.

A second about 7 to 11 cycle PCR used barcoded and J-beta primers. Unique molecular identifiers of 12 random nucleotides labeled each cDNA. TCRdb re-called the 5' RACE reads with MiXCR, one entry per CDR3 protein. This table holds about 730,000 distinct CDR3 sequences, more than 40% found once. General study points: The study found more naive CD4+ cells and higher diversity in long-lived than aged donors.

Per germline, CDR1 MNHEY and CDR2 SVGEGT. The CDR3 totals 21 residues. The J segment lost 5 bases and the V segment lost 6 bases, leaving 21 bases of the junction unmatched. The specimen was blood. The chain has TRBV6-2 or TRBV6-3 and TRBJ2-4; TRBD2 matches 14 bases. This clonotype was obtained from a woman aged 55 to 70 in good health. This chain's CDR3 is CASSLTLPGLAGVGRENIQYF. DNA for the CDR3: TGTGCCAGCAGCCTGACCCTACCGGGACTAGCGGGAGTAGGTCGGGAAAACATTCAGTACTTC.